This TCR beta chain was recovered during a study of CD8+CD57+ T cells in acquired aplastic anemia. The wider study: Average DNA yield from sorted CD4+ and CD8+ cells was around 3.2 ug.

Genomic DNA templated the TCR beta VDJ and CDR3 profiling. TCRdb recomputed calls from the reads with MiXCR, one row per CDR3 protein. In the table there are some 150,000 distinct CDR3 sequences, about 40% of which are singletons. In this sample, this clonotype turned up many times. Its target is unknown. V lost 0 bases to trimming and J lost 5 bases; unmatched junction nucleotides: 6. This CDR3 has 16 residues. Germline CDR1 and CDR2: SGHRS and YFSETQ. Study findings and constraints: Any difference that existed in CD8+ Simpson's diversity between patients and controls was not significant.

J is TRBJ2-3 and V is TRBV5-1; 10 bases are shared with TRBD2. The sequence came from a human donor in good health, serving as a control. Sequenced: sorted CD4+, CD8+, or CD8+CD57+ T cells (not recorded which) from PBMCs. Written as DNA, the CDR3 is TGCGCCAGCAGCTTGGCCACTAGCGGGACTCAAGATACGCAGTATTTT. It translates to CASSLATSGTQDTQYF.